This T cell receptor beta chain was sequenced for a study of blood T cell repertoires in COVID-19. Study at large: Both acute and convalescent COVID-19 samples were obtained from the United States, Italy and Spain.

This clone appeared a few times. Authors' analysis steps: The assay estimated nucleated cells by amplifying reference gene primers. Clones were read by immunoSEQ multiplex PCR, and TCRdb kept only the in-frame ones, dropping some. That table gives V, J and clone size, and the DNA gave D and trimming. The profile shows 140,000 to 150,000 clones, about nine tenths of them singletons. Germline-derived CDR1 and CDR2 are MGHDK and SYGVNS. CDR3 length: 15 residues. The V and J ends lost 3 bases and 9 bases, in that order; junction bases with no gene match: 3. Donors were grouped by their self-reported clinical history. People in the exposed group encountered a COVID-19 case within 2 weeks before entering the study.

This clonotype was sampled from a woman in her thirties or forties who had been exposed to COVID-19. The rearrangement uses TRBV25-1 and TRBJ1-6; 12 bases are shared with TRBD1. The specimen sequenced was PBMCs or T cells enriched from blood (not recorded which). The CDR3 nucleotides are TGTGCCAGCAGTGAGGGACAGGGGGCAGGTTCACCCCTCCACTTT. Amino acids: CASSEGQGAGSPLHF.